A single sample gave rise to the 21 T cell receptor beta chains below, sequenced in a study of cytomegalovirus exposure and HLA in healthy donors. PCR involved 60 Vbeta and 13 Jbeta primers. Repertoires were generated with immunoSEQ multiplex PCR, while TCRdb's copy carries only in-frame clones and drops some. The sample has around 67,000 clones, 75% to 80% seen once. What was sequenced was PBMCs. These TCRs come from a young man in good health and CMV-seropositive.

This clone was picked up many times. The rearrangement links TRBV13 to TRBJ2-1; 11 nucleotides line up with TRBD2. CDR1 is PRHDT and CDR2 is FYEKMQ in the germline V gene (reference sequence). Trimming removed 5 bases from V and 5 bases from J; junction bases left unmatched: 2. The CDR3 contains 14 residues. The DNA of the CDR3 is TGTGCCAGCAGCACTAGCGGGGGCGACAATGAGCAGTTCTTC. This encodes CASSTSGGDNEQFF.

The chain has TRBV14 and TRBJ2-7; TRBD2 matches at 9 bases. CDR1 is SGHDN, CDR2 FVKESK, per germline. The CDR3 extends over 15 amino acids. With V trimmed by 3 bases and J by 0 bases, 3 bases remained unmatched. In DNA form, the CDR3 reads TGTGCCAGCAGCCAGGAACTAGCGGGCTCCTACGAGCAGTACTTC. As protein: CASSQELAGSYEQYF.

V usage is TRBV30 and J usage is TRBJ1-5; TRBD1 agrees at 7 bases. Germline V gene data show CDR1 as GTSNPN and CDR2 as SVGIG (reference sequence). V lost 4 bases to trimming and J lost 0 bases; unmatched junction nucleotides: 12. The CDR3 sequence is 17 residues long. Written as DNA, the CDR3 is TGTGCCTGGATCATGCTCGGGACAGTTTATAGCAATCAGCCCCAGCATTTT. It specifies CAWIMLGTVYSNQPQHF.

The genes are TRBV7-6 and TRBJ2-2; 8 nucleotides align to TRBD1. CDR3 length equals 15 residues. Germline-derived CDR1 and CDR2 are SGHVS and FNYEAQ. V shed 1 base, J shed 7 bases, and the junction held 5 bases outside the gene matches. The CDR3 region has the DNA TGTGCCAGCAGCTTAGAAACAGGGGGAATCGGGGAGCTGTTTTTT. Its protein product is CASSLETGGIGELFF.

This chain connects TRBV4-1 to TRBJ2-3; 13 positions agree with TRBD2. Unmatched junction bases numbered 7, after V lost 1 base and J lost 0 bases. Germline values: CDR1 MGHRA, CDR2 YSYEKL. This CDR3 has 19 residues. This chain's CDR3 is CASSQGLAGGIGSTDTQYF. CDR3 DNA: TGCGCCAGCAGCCAAGGACTAGCGGGGGGAATAGGGAGCACAGATACGCAGTATTTT.

The chain carries TRBV29-1 and TRBJ2-1, with D perhaps matching TRBD2 (7 bases). This CDR3 has 15 amino acids. The V end lost 5 bases, the J end lost 5 bases, and 19 bases lay between the germline ends. Germline V gives CDR1 SQVTM, CDR2 ANQGSEA. The CDR3 here is CSVPRWGGANNEQFF. DNA for the CDR3: TGCAGCGTTCCCCGGTGGGGGGGGGCAAACAATGAGCAGTTCTTC.

The genes are TRBV30 and TRBJ2-5; 7 bases fit TRBD2. The CDR3 runs to 12 residues. V lost 7 bases and J lost 3; bases outside the gene matches: 5. The V gene's germline CDR1 is GTSNPN and CDR2 SVGIG (reference sequence). For the CDR3, the DNA is TGTGCCTCGGGACTACAAGAAGAGACCCAGTACTTC. It yields the protein CASGLQEETQYF.

This chain joins TRBV18 and TRBJ2-7; D is ambiguous. The CDR3 is made up of 13 amino acids. Between the trimmed V and J ends, which lost 2 bases and 0 bases, there was a span of 5 bases. Germline V lookup: CDR1 KGHSH, CDR2 LQKENI. The CDR3 is CASSPTSSYEQYF. CDR3 DNA: TGTGCCAGCTCACCAACAAGCTCCTACGAGCAGTACTTC.

The chain has TRBV7-9 and TRBJ1-1, with TRBD1 as a possible D gene (6 bases). The V and J ends lost 3 bases and 6 bases respectively, with 11 bases between them. The CDR3 is made up of 13 amino acids. In germline, CDR1 is SEHNR, CDR2 FQNEAQ (reference sequence). The CDR3 here is CASSFQGISEAFF. The CDR3 DNA reads TGTGCCAGCAGCTTTCAGGGGATCTCTGAAGCTTTCTTT.

This clone occurred a few times. The chain recombines TRBV2 with TRBJ1-1; possible D gene TRBD1, 6 bases. V was shortened by 7 bases and J by 0 bases, with 12 bases between the two germline ends. This CDR3 is built from 14 residues. Germline lookup yields CDR1 SNHLY and CDR2 FYNNEI. CDR3 residues: CASTPQGLNTEAFF. CDR3 coding DNA: TGTGCCAGCACCCCGCAGGGGTTGAACACTGAAGCTTTCTTT.

The V gene is TRBV28, the J gene TRBJ2-7; TRBD2 might be the D (5 bases). Germline V gene sequence: CDR1 MDHEN, CDR2 SYDVKM. The V end lost 5 bases, the J end lost 2 bases, and 13 bases lay between the germline ends. The length of the CDR3 is 14 residues. CDR3 region: CASSLLTGTYEQYF. DNA for the CDR3: TGTGCCAGCAGTCTACTAACCGGGACCTACGAGCAGTACTTC.

V gene TRBV10-1 combines with J gene TRBJ1-1; D uncertain. This CDR3 comprises 16 residues. CDR1 is WNHNN, CDR2 SYGVQD, per germline (reference sequence). V was shortened by 10 bases and J by 0 bases, with 21 bases between the two germline ends. The CDR3 nucleotides read TGCGCCATCCACGACGGGGAAAGACAACTGAACACTGAAGCTTTCTTT. Protein: CAIHDGERQLNTEAFF.

This clone has just one count. V is TRBV5-4 and J is TRBJ1-1; 7 bases are a match to TRBD1. The V and J ends lost 5 bases and 4 bases, in that order; junction bases with no gene match: 11. The CDR3 is made up of 15 amino acids. Germline values: CDR1 SGHNT, CDR2 YYREEE (reference sequence). The CDR3 here is CASSLKRGLGTEAFF. The CDR3 region has the DNA TGTGCCAGCAGTTTGAAGAGGGGGCTGGGCACTGAAGCTTTCTTT. Complete variable domain (other parts from reference TRBV5-4 and TRBJ1-1): ETGVTQSPTHLIKTRGQQVTLRCSSQSGHNTVSWYQQALGQGPQFIFQYYREEENGRGNFPPRFSGLQFPNYSSELNVNALELDDSALYLCASSLKRGLGTEAFFGQGTRLTVV.

The genes are TRBV7-9 and TRBJ1-2; maybe TRBD1 (5 bases). CDR1 is SEHNR, CDR2 FQNEAQ, per germline (reference sequence). Between the trimmed V and J ends, which lost 1 base and 6 bases, there was a span of 6 bases. CDR3 length: 12 residues. The CDR3, as DNA: TGTGCCAGCAGCTTAGGCAGGGATGGCTACACCTTC. Amino acid sequence: CASSLGRDGYTF.

J is TRBJ2-7 and V is TRBV27, with no clear D. V lost 2 bases to trimming and J lost 2 bases, with 7 bases between them. CDR3 size: 13 residues. Germline V gene sequence: CDR1 MNHEY, CDR2 SMNVEV (reference sequence). CDR3 in DNA: TGTGCCAGCAGTTTAATCCACACCTACGAGCAGTACTTC. This gives the protein CASSLIHTYEQYF.

This clone was detected a few times. The rearrangement joins TRBV6-5 to TRBJ2-3; a weak D match, TRBD2 (5 bases). V shed 2 bases and J shed 4 bases, with 13 bases lying between them. The germline gives CDR1 MNHEY, CDR2 SVGAGI. The CDR3 sequence is 15 residues long. Written as DNA, the CDR3 is TGTGCCAGCAGTTACGGGAGCTCGATAGCAGATACGCAGTATTTT. Its protein product is CASSYGSSIADTQYF.

This chain uses TRBV2 with TRBJ2-7; perhaps TRBD1 as D (6 bases). Trimming removed 6 bases at V and 1 base at J, with 16 bases between. Germline V gene lookup returns CDR1 SNHLY and CDR2 FYNNEI. The CDR3 has 15 amino acids. As DNA, the CDR3 is TGTGCCAGCAGCCTAGAAGGTCAGGGGTCCTACGAGCAGTACTTC. The encoded protein is CASSLEGQGSYEQYF.

CDR3 coding DNA: TGTGCCTGGAGTTTAGGGACAGCAAACACCATATATTTT. Translation: CAWSLGTANTIYF. This chain connects TRBV30 to TRBJ1-3; the match to TRBD1 covers 7 bases. The CDR3 extends over 13 amino acids. Germline CDR1 and CDR2: GTSNPN and SVGIG (reference sequence). Trimming at V came to 2 bases and at J to 6 bases, leaving 4 bases not matched to a gene.

This chain links TRBV10-3 with TRBJ2-7; 7 bases are shared with TRBD2. This CDR3 spans 12 amino acids. Germline CDR1 reads ENHRY; CDR2 reads SYGVKD. The V gene end was trimmed by 7 bases and the J gene end by 4 bases; junction bases not matched to a gene: 4. Here the CDR3 reads CAIKGGDYEQYF. As DNA, the CDR3 is TGTGCCATCAAGGGAGGGGATTACGAGCAGTACTTC.

CDR3 nucleotide sequence: TGTGCCACCGGAAGAGGATTCCAGGGACAGCCCCAGCATTTT. The encoded protein is CATGRGFQGQPQHF. The J gene is TRBJ1-5, the V gene TRBV15, with D possibly being TRBD1 (5 bases). The germline gives CDR1 LNHNV, CDR2 YYDKDF (reference sequence). CDR3 length equals 14 residues. V was cut by 8 bases and J by 7 bases, with 18 bases left in between.

DNA of the CDR3: TGTGCCTGGAGTGCGACAGGGCGCCATGGCTACACCTTC. Translating it yields CAWSATGRHGYTF. V usage is TRBV30 and J usage is TRBJ1-2, with 7 bases that match TRBD1. Trimming at V came to 1 base and at J to 6 bases, leaving 5 bases not matched to a gene. This CDR3 region has 13 residues. CDR1 GTSNPN and CDR2 SVGIG come from the germline V gene (reference sequence).